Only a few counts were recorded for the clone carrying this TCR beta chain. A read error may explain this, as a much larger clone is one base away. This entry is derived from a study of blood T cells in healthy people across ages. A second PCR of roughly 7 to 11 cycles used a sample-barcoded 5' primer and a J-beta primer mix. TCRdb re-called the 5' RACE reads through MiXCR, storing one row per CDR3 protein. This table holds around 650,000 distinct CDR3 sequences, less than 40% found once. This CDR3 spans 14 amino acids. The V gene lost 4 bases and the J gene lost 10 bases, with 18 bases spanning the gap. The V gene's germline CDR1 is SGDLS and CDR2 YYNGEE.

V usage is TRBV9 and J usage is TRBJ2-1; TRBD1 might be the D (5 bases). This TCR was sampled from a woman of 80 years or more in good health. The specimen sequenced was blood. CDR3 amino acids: CASSTTVLSYEQFF. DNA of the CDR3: TGTGCCAGCAGCACGACAGTCCTTTCCTACGAGCAGTTCTTC.